The T cell receptor (beta chain) under discussion was sequenced for a study of Graves' ophthalmopathy and Graves' hyperthyroidism. General observations from the study: A model built from 13 signatures distinguished ophthalmopathy from stable hyperthyroidism with 85% to 90% sensitivity and approximately 82% specificity. In blood appeared most of the expanded thyroid clonotypes whose frequency exceeded 0.001.

Amplified material comprised TCR beta CDR3 regions derived from RNA transcripts. First-round RT-PCR used HTBI primers; second-round multiplex PCR followed. One entry per CDR3 protein, called by TCRdb with MiXCR from the multiplex PCR reads. This repertoire shows over a million distinct CDR3 sequences, roughly two fifths found once; its top ten account for around 10%. This clonotype was seen a handful of times. Its antigen is still unknown. Germline trimming cut 0 bases from V and 5 bases from J; bases unmatched to any gene: 4. Germline assignment: CDR1 LGHNA and CDR2 YSLEER. This CDR3 has 16 amino acids.

This TCR came from an adult man with Graves' hyperthyroidism. The chain couples TRBV4-3 to TRBJ1-4; the match to TRBD1 covers 9 bases. Source material: peripheral blood or thyroid tissue (not recorded which). The chain's CDR3 is CASSQEWGTGNEKLFF. CDR3 sequence (DNA): TGCGCCAGCAGCCAAGAATGGGGGACAGGGAATGAAAAACTGTTTTTT.